What follows are 5 T cell receptor beta chains derived from one specimen sequenced in a study of T-cell reconstitution after alpha-beta-depleted transplantation in children. Unique molecular identifiers were built into the TCRbeta library. Each CDR3 protein is one row after TCRdb ran MiXCR on the PCR reads. The sample yields about 290,000 distinct CDR3 sequences, roughly a tenth seen once. The sample here was PBMCs, taken before TCRalphabeta/CD19-depleted stem cell transplant. Receptor source: a boy in the first two years of life with acute myeloid leukemia, due to receive a stem cell transplant.

This clonotype was counted at least ten times. The chain carries TRBV3-1 and TRBJ2-7; 7 nucleotides line up with TRBD1. This CDR3 spans 15 amino acids. The trim removed 1 base at V and 0 bases at J, leaving 3 bases unmatched. Germline CDR1 is LGHDT and CDR2 is YNNKEL (reference sequence). CDR3 sequence: CASSQAGQSSYEQYF. The CDR3 region has the DNA TGTGCCAGCAGCCAAGCGGGACAGAGCTCCTACGAGCAGTACTTC.

This clonotype occurred many times. The chain couples TRBV12-3 or TRBV12-4 to TRBJ2-7; a possible D gene is TRBD1 (5 bases). The CDR3 spans 12 residues. Trimming shortened V by 2 bases and J by 9 bases, and 11 bases separated the two germline ends. The CDR3: CASSLRGSGQYF. The CDR3 coding sequence is TGTGCCAGCAGTTTAAGGGGTTCTGGGCAGTACTTC.

This clonotype was observed many times. The chain combines TRBV5-1 with TRBJ2-4; tentatively, D is TRBD1 or TRBD2 (5 bases each). V was trimmed by 4 bases and J by 8 bases, leaving 16 bases between them. Per the germline V gene, CDR1 is SGHRS and CDR2 is YFSETQ. This CDR3 has 14 amino acids. The CDR3 sequence is CASSTASGGDIQYF. The CDR3 DNA follows: TGCGCCAGCAGCACCGCAAGTGGGGGAGACATTCAGTACTTC.

This clonotype has at least ten counts. V is TRBV6-2 or TRBV6-3 and J is TRBJ2-7; D is uncertain. Between the trimmed V and J ends, which lost 10 bases and 2 bases, there was a span of 12 bases. Germline CDR1 and CDR2: MNHEY and SVGEGT. The CDR3 has 12 amino acids. The CDR3 nucleotides read TGTGCCACCAGCGACAACCCCTACGAGCAGTACTTC. Protein sequence: CATSDNPYEQYF.

Ten or more counts support this clonotype. This chain connects TRBV28 to TRBJ1-3; D is unresolved. CDR1 is MDHEN, CDR2 SYDVKM, per germline. V was clipped by 0 bases and J by 0 bases, with 6 bases between them. CDR3 length: 15 residues. The DNA of the CDR3 is TGTGCCAGCAGTTTATGGTCCAGCTCTGGAAACACCATATATTTT. Translated: CASSLWSSSGNTIYF.